The T cell receptor (beta chain) under discussion was sequenced for a study of cytomegalovirus exposure and HLA in healthy donors (dated 2017 in TCRdb). At the level of the whole study: An earlier analysis of some 600 of the donors reported 276 Gb of sequence data and 95 million to 120 million unique TCR beta sequences obtained from 180 million or so T cells. Class I and class II HLA loci were covered by the typing at four-digit resolution. Because of strong linkage in the cohort, roughly five DR-DQ haplotypes were treated as single units for association and clustering. A later genetic analysis took genome-wide SNP genotypes for about three fifths of the 666 donors and used that subset as a discovery cohort. The genetic ancestry cluster associated with self-reported Caucasian donors included 70% to 85% of the approximately 430 genotyped donors. Across under 500 genotyped donors of the cohort, an average of approximately 240,000 unique TCR beta nucleotide sequences per donor were sequenced, and approximately 17% of those sequences were non-productive. In the later analysis, no new phenotypic data were used to find candidate immune exposures; instead, reliance was placed on TCR beta sequences and their occurrence across donors. The T cell repertoires of 670 or so subjects were profiled by immunosequencing and related to cytomegalovirus serostatus. The aim of the study was to test whether cataloging public T cell receptors could identify signatures of past pathogen exposure. Donor age, sex, ethnicity and CMV serostatus were compiled alongside the repertoire data. Typing coverage varied by locus: about 620-640 donors for A, B, C, DRB1 and DQB1; more than 500 for DQA1; over 600 for DPA1; approximately 470 for DPB1. A later analysis re-analyzed previously published TCR beta repertoires from roughly 630 donors and added high-resolution HLA genotyping to study TCR occurrence patterns. An earlier analysis of around 640 of the donors used high-throughput TCR beta sequencing to judge whether each TCR beta V gene segment behaved as functional or pseudogenic. Besides the first cohort of approximately 710 subjects, a separate validation cohort made up of roughly 120 different subjects was used. Every discovery cohort repertoire had been produced on one sequencing platform. An early release covering more than 500 HLA-typed donors comprised around 300 gigabases of sequencing data and approximately 80 million unique TCR sequences. The study combined high-throughput TCR immunosequencing, statistical association of individual TCRs with disease status, and machine learning to predict cytomegalovirus infection status.

Library generation was performed with the immunoSEQ multiplex PCR assay. For the multiplex PCR, a mixture combining 60 forward primers for TCR Vbeta segments and 13 reverse primers for TCR Jbeta segments was used. A multiplex PCR assay on genomic DNA amplified the CDR3 region of rearranged TCR beta genes. On the Illumina HiSeq System, the amplified TCR beta libraries were sequenced as 87-base-pair reads. The authors processed their data as follows. A later analysis counted about 82 million unique TCR beta chains across the approximately 700 repertoires, and around 9.9 million of these chains were shared by at least two donors. A nearest-neighbor algorithm error-corrected the raw reads and collapsed the reads into unique sequences, merging closely related sequences to remove PCR and sequencing errors. CDR3 sequences were aligned to IMGT reference sequences to assign V, D and J gene segments. Each retained sequence needed at least a six-nucleotide match to both a V gene segment and a J gene segment. A rearrangement was called productive if the CDR3 had no stop codons and remained in frame with V and J, and every other rearrangement was called non-productive. Following IMGT convention, CDR3 was defined as the stretch from the second conserved V-encoded cysteine to the conserved J-encoded phenylalanine. Sequences without an unambiguous match to a single V gene segment were excluded from the earlier analysis of about 600 of the donors. In an earlier analysis of 500 to 750 of the donors, V segments were called functional above 56.7% productive rearrangements and were called segregating when the between-donor standard deviation exceeded 5%. A statistical classification framework was built for diagnosing cytomegalovirus status from the catalog of TCR beta chain sequences. In a later analysis, V and J genes were assigned by comparing TCR nucleotide sequences against IMGT/GENE-DB human TR gene sequences. A later analysis assigned CDR3 sequences and most-parsimonious VDJ recombination scenarios with the TCRdist pipeline. A later analysis defined each TCR beta chain by its CDR3 amino acid sequence plus V-gene family, and excluded reads lacking a unique V-gene family. In a later analysis, fewer than 650 highly shared, low-generation-probability nucleotide sequences were removed to address suspected cross-contamination and a sequencing artifact. In a later analysis, a clonal expansion index was calculated for each public chain from normalized within-repertoire ranks of inferred template counts. A later analysis computed generation probabilities with a VDJ recombination model fitted to out-of-frame rearrangements, and checked the results against IGoR. A later analysis scored TCR-TCR, TCR-HLA and TCR-CMV co-occurrence with hypergeometric tests, applying a repertoire-size bias correction to TCR pairs. In a later analysis, false discovery rates were estimated by permuting HLA or CMV assignments 20 times. In a later analysis, co-occurring TCRs were grouped using DBSCAN, with TCRdist sequence similarity added in when clustering inside HLA-allele-positive subsets. Repertoires with fewer than 30,000 or more than 120,000 public chains were left out of co-occurrence clustering, as were about 5 repertoires with anomalous nucleotide sharing. TCRdb took this table from immuneACCESS and kept in-frame rearrangements with V and J called. Such tables lack part of the clones; where checked against another copy, unresolved V genes explain under half of the gap, and the rest is unexplained. That table gives V, J and clone size, and the DNA gave D and trimming. The sample table holds 110,000 or so clones, of which just under 70% were seen once. Approximately 5.4% of the sample comes from the top ten.

CDR1 and CDR2, looked up from the germline V gene, are SNHLY and FYNNEI. The V end loses 2 bases and the J end loses 10 bases, and a stretch of 12 bases separates them. Counted from cysteine to phenylalanine, this CDR3 has 14 amino acids. Only CDR3 DNA is held: 42 bases, read in frame from base 1. Study-wide conclusions, independent of this receptor: Because HLA typing was unavailable for some donors at each locus, only the typed subset was used in association tests. Fewer than 20 rarely observed V segments, including chromosome 9 orphons, were excluded from the earlier analysis of almost 600 of the donors because counts were too low. According to a later analysis, TCR association rates differed among HLA loci, with DRB1 alleles showing the most associated TCRs and HLA-C alleles showing the fewest. CMV serostatus was the only immune exposure information available for the cohort. A group of highly shared sequence variants was considered likely to be a technical artifact of the sequencing pipeline. The authors suggested that the approach could potentially be generalized to other disease states and immunological phenotypes. According to a later genetic analysis, donors in an Asian-associated ancestry cluster had fewer N-insertions in productive TCRs than the approximately 710-donor mean. In this cohort, only TCR beta chains were sequenced, and detectable features were limited by the absence of alpha or paired-chain data. Specific HLA alleles were associated with around 18,000 TCR beta sequences at a false discovery rate of 0.05 in a later analysis. Several of the top co-occurrence clusters appeared to be linked to parvovirus B19, influenza, CMV and Epstein-Barr virus, according to a later analysis. Most TCR sequences were seen in very few donors, while some public TCRs were found in many individuals. In both the original and validation cohorts, the classifier was reported to diagnose cytomegalovirus status with high specificity and sensitivity. A few of the identified cytomegalovirus-associated TCR beta chains were confirmed in vitro to be specific for cytomegalovirus antigens. Sequencing depth was assumed to be roughly uniform across donors in the presence/absence analyses, though that assumption may not hold. In an earlier analysis of fewer than 750 of the donors, most TCR beta V segments were observed in productive rearrangements about 90% or about 30% of the time, broadly matching IMGT annotations. In the study, some 160 TCR beta chains were listed as associated with cytomegalovirus. In a later analysis, most CMV-associated TCR beta chains were found to appear HLA-restricted, with HLA associations seemingly driven largely by CMV exposure. Because the 87-base-pair reads could not distinguish some IMGT-functional V segments, including TRBV6-2 and TRBV6-3, those segments were excluded. A further reported finding was that TCR beta sequences accurately predicted the HLA-A and HLA-B alleles for most subjects in the first cohort. Correlated functional status among segregating V segments might be attributable to linkage disequilibrium, but an unknown experimental factor could not be ruled out. A later analysis found that HLA-associated TCR beta chains were more clonally expanded and had lower generation probabilities than equally common non-associated chains. Strong co-occurrence of HLA alleles, especially DR and DQ, made assigning TCR associations to individual alleles difficult. A later genetic analysis associated a missense DCLRE1C variant with V-gene and J-gene trimming of TCR beta chains, and an independent cohort replicated the association.

The cohort was made up of 500 to 850 healthy bone marrow donors. All cohort members were sampled while nominally healthy, although unrecorded immune exposures were likely present. The donor tested CMV seropositive, placing the donor among the approximately 290 seropositive members of the cohort. Each donor provided a peripheral blood sample, and peripheral blood mononuclear cells were used for TCR beta sequencing. The Qiagen DNeasy Blood Extraction Kit was used to extract genomic DNA from the blood cell samples. As regards this clone: Its antigen is unknown. Base qualities are not at hand, and no much larger clone is one base apart.

The specimen was PBMCs. The TCR was taken from a woman in her 70s in good health and CMV-seropositive. The rearranged chain carries TRBV2 and TRBJ1-6; no D gene call is confident. The sequence in DNA is TGTGCCAGCAGTGAATATTTACAGATATCACCCCTCCACTTT. This sequence encodes CASSEYLQISPLHF.